This T cell receptor (beta chain) is from a study of post-analysis software for immune sequencing data. Findings and limits, study-wide: TRBV5-6, TRBV5-1 and TRBV20-1 belonged to a set of a handful of TRBV segments that were more frequent in patients than controls.

This clonotype was counted a few times. Its cognate antigen is unknown. CDR1 is SQVTM and CDR2 is ANQGSEA in the germline V gene. This CDR3 contains 14 residues. The V gene lost 3 bases and the J gene lost 1 base, with 12 bases spanning the gap. TCR beta cDNA libraries had unique molecular identifiers. TCRdb redid the calling of the PCR reads with MiXCR, one entry per CDR3 protein. The sample yields a few hundred thousand distinct CDR3 sequences, roughly 34% seen once. This chain uses TRBV29-1 with TRBJ2-5; D unclear. This sequence originates from a girl younger than 18 with multiple sclerosis. Material: blood. The DNA of the CDR3 is TGCAGCGTTGATAAGGTCAGATCCCAAGAGACCCAGTACTTC. It translates to CSVDKVRSQETQYF.